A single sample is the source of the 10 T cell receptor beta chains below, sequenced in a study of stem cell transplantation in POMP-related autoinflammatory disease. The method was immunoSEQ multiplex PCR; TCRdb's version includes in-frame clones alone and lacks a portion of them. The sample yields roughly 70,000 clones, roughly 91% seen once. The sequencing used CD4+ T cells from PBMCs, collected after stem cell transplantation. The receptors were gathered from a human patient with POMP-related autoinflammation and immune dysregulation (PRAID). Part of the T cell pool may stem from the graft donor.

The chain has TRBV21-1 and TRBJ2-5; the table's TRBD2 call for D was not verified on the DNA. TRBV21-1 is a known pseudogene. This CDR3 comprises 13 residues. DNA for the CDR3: TGTGCCAGCAGCAAATTGGAGGGAGAGACCCAGTACTTC. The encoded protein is CASSKLEGETQYF.

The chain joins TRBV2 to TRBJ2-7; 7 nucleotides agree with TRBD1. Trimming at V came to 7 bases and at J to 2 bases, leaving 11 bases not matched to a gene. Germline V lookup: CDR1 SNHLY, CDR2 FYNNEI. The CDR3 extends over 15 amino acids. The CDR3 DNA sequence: TGTGCCAGCACAACAGGGGCGACGGTAACCTACGAGCAGTACTTC. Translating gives CASTTGATVTYEQYF. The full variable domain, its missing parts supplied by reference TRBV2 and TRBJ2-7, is EPEVTQTPSHQVTQMGQEVILRCVPISNHLYFYWYRQILGQKVEFLVSFYNNEISEKSEIFDDQFSVERPDGSNFTLKIRSTKLEDSAMYFCASTTGATVTYEQYFGPGTRLTVT.

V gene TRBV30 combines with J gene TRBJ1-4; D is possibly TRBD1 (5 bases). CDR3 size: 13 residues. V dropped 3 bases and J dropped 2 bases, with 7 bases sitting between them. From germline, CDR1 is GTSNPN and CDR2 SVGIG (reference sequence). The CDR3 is CAWRRQTNEKLFF. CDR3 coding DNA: TGTGCCTGGAGACGACAGACTAATGAAAAACTGTTTTTT. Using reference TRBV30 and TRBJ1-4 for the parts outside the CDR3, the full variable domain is SQTIHQWPATLVQPVGSPLSLECTVEGTSNPNLYWYRQAAGRGLQLLFYSVGIGQISSEVPQNLSASRPQDRQFILSSKKLLLSDSGFYLCAWRRQTNEKLFFGSGTQLSVL.

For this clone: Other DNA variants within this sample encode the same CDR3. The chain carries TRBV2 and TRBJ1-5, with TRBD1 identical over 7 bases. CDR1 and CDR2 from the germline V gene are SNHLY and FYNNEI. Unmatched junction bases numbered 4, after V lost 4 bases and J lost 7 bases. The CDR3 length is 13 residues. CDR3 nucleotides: TGTGCCAGCAGTGGACAGGGTAACCAGCCCCAGCATTTT. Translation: CASSGQGNQPQHF. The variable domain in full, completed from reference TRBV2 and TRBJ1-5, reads EPEVTQTPSHQVTQMGQEVILRCVPISNHLYFYWYRQILGQKVEFLVSFYNNEISEKSEIFDDQFSVERPDGSNFTLKIRSTKLEDSAMYFCASSGQGNQPQHFGDGTRLSIL.

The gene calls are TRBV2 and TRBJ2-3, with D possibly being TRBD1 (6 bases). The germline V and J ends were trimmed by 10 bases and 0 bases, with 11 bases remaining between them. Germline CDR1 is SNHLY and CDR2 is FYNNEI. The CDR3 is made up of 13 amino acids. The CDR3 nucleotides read TGTGCCACCGGACAGTCTAGCACAGATACGCAGTATTTT. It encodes CATGQSSTDTQYF. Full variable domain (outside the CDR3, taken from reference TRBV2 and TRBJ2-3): EPEVTQTPSHQVTQMGQEVILRCVPISNHLYFYWYRQILGQKVEFLVSFYNNEISEKSEIFDDQFSVERPDGSNFTLKIRSTKLEDSAMYFCATGQSSTDTQYFGPGTRLTVL.

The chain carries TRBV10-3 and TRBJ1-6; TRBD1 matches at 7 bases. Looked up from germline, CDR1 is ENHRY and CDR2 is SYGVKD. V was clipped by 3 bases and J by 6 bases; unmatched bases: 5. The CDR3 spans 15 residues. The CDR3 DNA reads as TGTGCCATCAGTGACCAGGGGGTAGGTAATTCACCCCTCCACTTT. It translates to CAISDQGVGNSPLHF.

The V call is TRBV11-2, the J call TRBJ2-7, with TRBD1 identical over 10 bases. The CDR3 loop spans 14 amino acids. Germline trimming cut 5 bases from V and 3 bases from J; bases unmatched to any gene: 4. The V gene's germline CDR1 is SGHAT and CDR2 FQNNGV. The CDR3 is CASSKGQGIYEQYF. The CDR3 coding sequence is TGTGCCAGCAGCAAGGGACAGGGGATCTACGAGCAGTACTTC.

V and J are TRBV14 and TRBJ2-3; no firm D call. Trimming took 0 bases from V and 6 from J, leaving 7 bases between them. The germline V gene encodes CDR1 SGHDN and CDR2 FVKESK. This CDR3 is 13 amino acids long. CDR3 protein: CASSQEGRDTQYF. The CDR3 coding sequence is TGTGCCAGCAGCCAAGAAGGACGGGATACGCAGTATTTT. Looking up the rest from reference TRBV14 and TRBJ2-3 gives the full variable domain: EAGVTQFPSHSVIEKGQTVTLRCDPISGHDNLYWYRRVMGKEIKFLLHFVKESKQDESGMPNNRFLAERTGGTYSTLKVQPAELEDSGVYFCASSQEGRDTQYFGPGTRLTVL.

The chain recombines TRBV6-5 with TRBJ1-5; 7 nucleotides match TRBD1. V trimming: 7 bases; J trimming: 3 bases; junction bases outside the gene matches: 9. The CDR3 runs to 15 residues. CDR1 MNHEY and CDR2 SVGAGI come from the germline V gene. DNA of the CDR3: TGTGCCAGCACCCTTAACAGGGGAGCCAATCAGCCCCAGCATTTT. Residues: CASTLNRGANQPQHF.

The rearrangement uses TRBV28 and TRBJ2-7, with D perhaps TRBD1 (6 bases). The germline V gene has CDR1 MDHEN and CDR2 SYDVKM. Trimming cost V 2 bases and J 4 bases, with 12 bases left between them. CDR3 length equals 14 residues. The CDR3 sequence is CASSLTGLRYEQYF. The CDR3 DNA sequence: TGTGCCAGCAGTTTAACAGGGCTGAGATACGAGCAGTACTTC.